These 27 T cell receptor beta chains share one sample of origin, sequenced in a study of shared clonotypes between healthy human individuals. CD8 cells regarded as naive lacked CD45RO, were positively chosen for CCR7, and omitted terminally differentiated effector memory CD45RA+ cells. Libraries were prepared by immunoSEQ multiplex PCR; TCRdb keeps only in-frame clonotypes and omits some of them. The data show about 2.2 million clones, under 95% seen once. The sample was naive CD8+ T cells from PBMCs. These receptors all stem from a young man in good health. Some clones in this sample may be carry-over from other donors' samples.

The chain combines TRBV7-9 with TRBJ2-1; TRBD1 matches at 11 bases. With V trimmed by 5 bases and J by 5 bases, 11 bases remained unmatched. Per the germline V gene, CDR1 is SEHNR and CDR2 is FQNEAQ (reference sequence). This CDR3 has 17 residues. CDR3 in amino acids: CASSRTGQGALNNEQFF. The CDR3 nucleotides read TGTGCCAGCAGCAGGACCGGACAGGGGGCTCTGAACAATGAGCAGTTCTTC.

This clone was found once. The chain combines TRBV7-9 with TRBJ2-3; D is perhaps TRBD2 (6 bases). The V end was cut by 4 bases, the J end by 7 bases, with 15 bases between. The CDR3 spans 14 residues. CDR1 is SEHNR and CDR2 is FQNEAQ in the germline V gene (reference sequence). This CDR3 is CASSSGTASHTQYF. In DNA form, the CDR3 reads TGTGCCAGCAGCTCCGGGACTGCGAGTCATACGCAGTATTTT.

This clone was detected only a few times. J is TRBJ1-1 and V is TRBV25-1; D unclear. V gave up 7 bases and J gave up 2 bases, with 14 bases separating them. CDR1 is MGHDK and CDR2 is SYGVNS in the germline V gene. The CDR3 has 14 amino acids. This CDR3 is CASTMRGVNTEAFF. CDR3 in DNA: TGTGCCAGCACCATGAGAGGAGTCAACACTGAAGCTTTCTTT.

The chain recombines TRBV28 with TRBJ2-5; 7 bases line up with TRBD1. Germline V gene sequence: CDR1 MDHEN, CDR2 SYDVKM. The J segment lost 4 bases and the V segment lost 1 base, leaving 9 bases of the junction unmatched. The CDR3 has 16 residues. The DNA for the CDR3 is TGTGCCAGCAGTTTATTGCCCAGGGGGTCGGGAGAGACCCAGTACTTC. It encodes CASSLLPRGSGETQYF.

The chain links TRBV5-1 to TRBJ2-1; 8 nucleotides line up with TRBD2. Losses at the gene ends were 2 bases for V and 1 base for J; bases not matched to a gene: 5. CDR1 and CDR2 from the germline V gene are SGHRS and YFSETQ. CDR3 length equals 16 residues. CDR3 bases: TGCGCCAGCAGCTTCGTAGCGGGATCGTCCTACAATGAGCAGTTCTTC. This translates into CASSFVAGSSYNEQFF.

V and J are TRBV7-2 and TRBJ2-7, with 9 bases that match TRBD2. This CDR3 has 14 amino acids. The V gene's germline CDR1 is SGHTA and CDR2 FQGNSA. V dropped 5 bases and J dropped 4; count of bases not matched to a gene: 6. The CDR3 reads CASSPELAGYEQYF. The CDR3 nucleotides read TGTGCCAGCAGCCCAGAGCTAGCGGGATACGAGCAGTACTTC.

The rearrangement links TRBV27 to TRBJ2-5, with 8 bases lining up with TRBD2. The V gene's germline CDR1 is MNHEY and CDR2 SMNVEV (reference sequence). Unmatched junction bases numbered 7, after V lost 4 bases and J lost 0 bases. CDR3 length: 16 residues. CDR3 residues: CASSSLTSANQETQYF. For the CDR3, the DNA is TGTGCCAGCAGTTCGCTGACTAGCGCCAACCAAGAGACCCAGTACTTC.

V usage is TRBV15 and J usage is TRBJ1-2; possible D gene TRBD1, 6 bases. The CDR3 contains 15 residues. V was cut by 0 bases and J by 8 bases, with 16 bases left in between. In germline, CDR1 is LNHNV, CDR2 YYDKDF (reference sequence). Here the CDR3 DNA reads TGTGCCACCAGCAGAGATGGACAGCCTGCGAGGGGCTACACCTTC. Protein product: CATSRDGQPARGYTF.

The V gene is TRBV6-1, the J gene TRBJ1-1; D remains ambiguous. V lost 0 bases to trimming and J lost 5 bases, with 13 bases between them. Germline lookup yields CDR1 MNHNS and CDR2 SASEGT. There are 15 residues in the CDR3. CDR3 in amino acids: CASSEAISGWTEAFF. The CDR3 nucleotides are TGTGCCAGCAGTGAAGCGATTTCAGGTTGGACTGAAGCTTTCTTT.

The chain combines TRBV15 with TRBJ2-7; D gene unclear. In germline, CDR1 is LNHNV, CDR2 YYDKDF (reference sequence). V lost 1 base to trimming and J lost 5 bases, with 9 bases between them. The length of the CDR3 is 13 residues. The CDR3 nucleotides are TGTGCCACCAGCAGAGTGTCAACCGACGAGCAGTACTTC. Its protein is CATSRVSTDEQYF.

The V call is TRBV5-4, the J call TRBJ2-1; D is unresolved. The CDR3 has 11 amino acids. V lost 0 bases and J 9 bases, leaving 4 bases between the germline ends. Germline assignment: CDR1 SGHNT and CDR2 YYREEE (reference sequence). The CDR3 sequence: CASSLASEQFF. CDR3 bases: TGTGCCAGCAGCTTGGCATCTGAGCAGTTCTTC.

V gene TRBV18 combines with J gene TRBJ2-7; 10 positions agree with TRBD1. The CDR3 length is 14 residues. The V and J ends lost 5 bases and 5 bases, in that order; junction bases with no gene match: 6. Per the germline V gene, CDR1 is KGHSH and CDR2 is LQKENI. Here the CDR3 DNA reads TGTGCCAGCTCAGACGGGACAGGGGCCCACGAGCAGTACTTC. Translated, it gives CASSDGTGAHEQYF.

The genes are TRBV7-9 and TRBJ2-7; D gene uncertain. This CDR3 is built from 16 residues. With 0 bases removed from V and 6 bases from J, the gap between germline ends came to 18 bases. The germline V gene encodes CDR1 SEHNR and CDR2 FQNEAQ (reference sequence). This chain's CDR3 is CASSLAPMGERCEQYF. The CDR3 DNA reads TGTGCCAGCAGCTTAGCACCAATGGGTGAGAGGTGCGAGCAGTACTTC.

The chain uses TRBV7-8 and TRBJ2-3, with 8 positions matching TRBD2. The V segment lost 5 bases and the J segment 4 bases; nucleotides outside the gene matches: 11. This CDR3 has 16 residues. CDR1 and CDR2 from the germline V gene are SGHVS and FQNEAQ. CDR3 DNA: TGTGCCAGCAGCGAATCTAGGACTAGCAGGGCAGATACGCAGTATTTT. Its translation: CASSESRTSRADTQYF.

This clone was detected only once. V gene TRBV29-1 combines with J gene TRBJ2-7; D is ambiguous. In germline, CDR1 is SQVTM, CDR2 ANQGSEA. The CDR3 is made up of 11 amino acids. V lost 6 bases and J 3 bases, leaving 9 bases between the germline ends. This CDR3 is CSVKDGYEQYF. CDR3 bases: TGCAGCGTAAAGGACGGCTACGAGCAGTACTTC.

The chain joins TRBV7-9 to TRBJ2-7; the D gene is possibly TRBD2 (5 bases). This CDR3 comprises 15 residues. V was clipped by 2 bases and J by 2 bases, with 13 bases between them. Germline V gene sequence: CDR1 SEHNR, CDR2 FQNEAQ (reference sequence). CDR3 region: CASSLRVGETYEQYF. CDR3 DNA sequence: TGTGCCAGCAGCTTAAGGGTCGGGGAAACCTACGAGCAGTACTTC.

This chain joins TRBV5-1 and TRBJ1-2, with no clear D. Trimming took 0 bases from V and 0 from J, leaving 9 bases between them. Per the germline V gene, CDR1 is SGHRS and CDR2 is YFSETQ. There are 15 residues in the CDR3. The CDR3 loop reads CASSLGSIPNYGYTF. The CDR3 DNA follows: TGCGCCAGCAGCTTGGGAAGTATCCCTAACTATGGCTACACCTTC.

The rearrangement links TRBV7-9 to TRBJ2-7; 10 nucleotides match TRBD1. The CDR3 consists of 16 residues. After removal of 5 bases from V and 4 bases from J, the junction contained 11 bases not matched to a gene. The V gene's germline CDR1 is SEHNR and CDR2 FQNEAQ (reference sequence). The CDR3 region has the DNA TGTGCCAGCAGCAATGGGCCGGGACAGGGGACGTACGAGCAGTACTTC. Residues: CASSNGPGQGTYEQYF.

This clone occurred once. The rearrangement uses TRBV27 and TRBJ1-1; D remains unclear. Deletions cut 1 base from V and 4 bases from J, with 10 bases between. CDR1 and CDR2 (germline): MNHEY, SMNVEV (reference sequence). The CDR3 covers 14 residues. CDR3 protein: CASSLWADSTEAFF. The CDR3 DNA is TGTGCCAGCAGTTTATGGGCAGATAGCACTGAAGCTTTCTTT.

This clone was recorded once. The V and J genes are TRBV5-1 and TRBJ2-7, with D possibly being TRBD2 (6 bases). Germline CDR1 reads SGHRS; CDR2 reads YFSETQ. The CDR3 is made up of 13 amino acids. Deletions cut 7 bases from V and 4 bases from J, with 15 bases between. CDR3 sequence: CASALKGGYEQYF. CDR3 in DNA: TGCGCCAGCGCTTTAAAAGGAGGGTACGAGCAGTACTTC. Looking up the rest from reference TRBV5-1 and TRBJ2-7 gives the full variable domain: KAGVTQTPRYLIKTRGQQVTLSCSPISGHRSVSWYQQTPGQGLQFLFEYFSETQRNKGNFPGRFSGRQFSNSRSEMNVSTLELGDSALYLCASALKGGYEQYFGPGTRLTVT.

The rearrangement uses TRBV27 and TRBJ2-1, with 13 bases lining up with TRBD2. V lost 7 bases and J lost 10; bases outside the gene matches: 10. CDR3 size: 15 residues. Germline CDR1 and CDR2: MNHEY and SMNVEV (reference sequence). The CDR3 nucleotides read TGTGCCAGCAAACCCGGGACTAGCGGGAAAGGAGAGCAGTTCTTC. It specifies CASKPGTSGKGEQFF.

This chain links TRBV7-8 with TRBJ2-1; D gene ambiguous. V was cut by 0 bases and J by 9 bases, with 9 bases left in between. The CDR3 is 13 residues long. Germline CDR1 reads SGHVS; CDR2 reads FQNEAQ. The CDR3 sequence is CASSLARGSEQFF. The CDR3 DNA sequence: TGTGCCAGCAGCTTAGCGCGTGGTAGTGAGCAGTTCTTC. Full variable domain (rest looked up from reference TRBV7-8 and TRBJ2-1): GAGVSQSPRYKVAKRGQDVALRCDPISGHVSLFWYQQALGQGPEFLTYFQNEAQLDKSGLPSDRFFAERPEGSVSTLKIQRTQQEDSAVYLCASSLARGSEQFFGPGTRLTVL.

V gene TRBV4-3 combines with J gene TRBJ2-4, with 10 bases aligning to TRBD2. V shed 1 base, J shed 0 bases, and the junction held 3 bases outside the gene matches. Germline V gene lookup returns CDR1 LGHNA and CDR2 YSLEER. This CDR3 spans 17 amino acids. CDR3 protein: CASSQALAGVAKNIQYF. CDR3 sequence (DNA): TGCGCCAGCAGCCAAGCTCTAGCGGGAGTAGCCAAAAACATTCAGTACTTC.

The chain links TRBV7-9 to TRBJ2-7; TRBD1 might be the D (6 bases). Germline V lookup: CDR1 SEHNR, CDR2 FQNEAQ (reference sequence). The CDR3 loop spans 14 amino acids. With 4 bases removed from V and 7 bases from J, the gap between germline ends came to 17 bases. The CDR3 sequence: CASSSSAGVGEQYF. As DNA, the CDR3 is TGTGCCAGCAGCTCAAGCGCAGGGGTAGGGGAGCAGTACTTC.

The chain links TRBV29-1 to TRBJ1-2; tentatively, D is TRBD1 (5 bases). Trimming removed 4 bases from V and 1 base from J, with 25 bases in between. Germline-derived CDR1 and CDR2 are SQVTM and ANQGSEA. This CDR3 comprises 18 residues. CDR3 DNA sequence: TGCAGCGTTGTGGGGGGGATGCGGGAACAACTGGATAACTATGGCTACACCTTC. Residues: CSVVGGMREQLDNYGYTF.

V is TRBV7-9 and J is TRBJ2-2; 10 nucleotides match TRBD2. J gave up 3 bases and V 6 bases, and 13 bases lay outside the gene matches. This CDR3 comprises 18 residues. Germline V gene lookup returns CDR1 SEHNR and CDR2 FQNEAQ (reference sequence). Here the CDR3 reads CASSPASLSGRDTGELFF. CDR3 DNA: TGTGCCAGCAGTCCTGCATCCCTAAGCGGGAGGGACACCGGGGAGCTGTTTTTT.

As regards this clone: Different DNA sequences within this sample yield the same CDR3. The chain is built from TRBV28 and TRBJ2-7; 8 nucleotides line up with TRBD1. CDR3 length equals 14 residues. Trimming removed 6 bases from V and 1 base from J; junction bases left unmatched: 5. Germline V gives CDR1 MDHEN, CDR2 SYDVKM. The CDR3, as DNA: TGTGCCAGCAGACCAACAGGGGGTTCCTACGAGCAGTACTTC. Protein product: CASRPTGGSYEQYF.